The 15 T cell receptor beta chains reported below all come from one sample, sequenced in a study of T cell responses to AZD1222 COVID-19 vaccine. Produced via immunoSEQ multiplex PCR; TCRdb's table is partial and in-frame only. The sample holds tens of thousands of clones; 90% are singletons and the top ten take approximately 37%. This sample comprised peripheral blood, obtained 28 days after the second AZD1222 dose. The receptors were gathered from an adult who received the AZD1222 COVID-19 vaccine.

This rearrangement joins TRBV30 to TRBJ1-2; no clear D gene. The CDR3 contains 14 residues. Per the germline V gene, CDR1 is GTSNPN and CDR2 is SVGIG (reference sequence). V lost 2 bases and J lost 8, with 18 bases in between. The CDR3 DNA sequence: TGTGCCTGGAGTAAGCTTGGTAGGCTAGGAGGCTACACCTTC. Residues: CAWSKLGRLGGYTF.

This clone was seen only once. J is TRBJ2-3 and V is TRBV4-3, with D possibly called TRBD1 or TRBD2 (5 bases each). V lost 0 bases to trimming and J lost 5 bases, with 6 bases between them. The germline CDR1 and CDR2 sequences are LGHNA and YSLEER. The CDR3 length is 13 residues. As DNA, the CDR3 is TGCGCCAGCAGCCAAGATGGGGGAGATACGCAGTATTTT. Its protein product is CASSQDGGDTQYF.

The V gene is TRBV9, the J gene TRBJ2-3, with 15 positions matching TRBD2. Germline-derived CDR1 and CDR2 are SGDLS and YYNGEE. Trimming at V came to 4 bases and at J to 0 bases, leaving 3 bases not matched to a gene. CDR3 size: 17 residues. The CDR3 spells CASSRTSGGASTDTQYF. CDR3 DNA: TGTGCCAGCAGCAGGACTAGCGGGGGGGCTAGCACAGATACGCAGTATTTT.

The CDR3 DNA follows: TGTGCCAGCAGTTTCTATAATTCACCCCTCCACTTT. Encoded protein: CASSFYNSPLHF. The chain recombines TRBV12-3 or TRBV12-4 with TRBJ1-6; D is undetermined. This CDR3 is built from 12 residues. V was cut by 3 bases and J by 3 bases, with 0 bases left in between.

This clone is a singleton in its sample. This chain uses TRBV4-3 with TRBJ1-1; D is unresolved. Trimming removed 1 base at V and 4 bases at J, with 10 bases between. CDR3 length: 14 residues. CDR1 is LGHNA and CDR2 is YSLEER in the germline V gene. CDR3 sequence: CASSQAGTGTEAFF. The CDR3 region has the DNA TGCGCCAGCAGCCAAGCTGGAACGGGCACTGAAGCTTTCTTT.

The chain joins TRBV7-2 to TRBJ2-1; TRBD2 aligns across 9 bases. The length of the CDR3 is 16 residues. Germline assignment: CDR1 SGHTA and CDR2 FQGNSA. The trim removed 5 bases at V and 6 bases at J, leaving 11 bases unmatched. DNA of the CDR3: TGTGCCAGCAGCCCGACCGTTTTAGCGGGGGCCAATGAGCAGTTCTTC. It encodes CASSPTVLAGANEQFF.

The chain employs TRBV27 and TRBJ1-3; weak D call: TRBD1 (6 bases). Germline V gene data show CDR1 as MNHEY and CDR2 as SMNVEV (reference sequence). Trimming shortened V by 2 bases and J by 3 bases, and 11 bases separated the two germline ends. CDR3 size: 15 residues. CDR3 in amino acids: CASSLAPGDGNTIYF. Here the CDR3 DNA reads TGTGCCAGCAGTTTAGCGCCAGGGGATGGAAACACCATATATTTT.

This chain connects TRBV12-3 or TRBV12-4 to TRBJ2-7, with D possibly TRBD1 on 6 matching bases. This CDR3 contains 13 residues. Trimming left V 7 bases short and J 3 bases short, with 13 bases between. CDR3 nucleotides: TGTGCCAGCACCCGGGACACCCTCTACGAGCAGTACTTC. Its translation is CASTRDTLYEQYF.

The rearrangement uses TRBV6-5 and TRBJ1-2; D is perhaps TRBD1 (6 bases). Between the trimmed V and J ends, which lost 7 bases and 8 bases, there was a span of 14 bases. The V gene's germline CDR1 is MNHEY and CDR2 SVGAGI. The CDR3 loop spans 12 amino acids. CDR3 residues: CASTKGGRGYTF. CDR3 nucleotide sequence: TGTGCCAGCACCAAGGGGGGTCGGGGCTACACCTTC.

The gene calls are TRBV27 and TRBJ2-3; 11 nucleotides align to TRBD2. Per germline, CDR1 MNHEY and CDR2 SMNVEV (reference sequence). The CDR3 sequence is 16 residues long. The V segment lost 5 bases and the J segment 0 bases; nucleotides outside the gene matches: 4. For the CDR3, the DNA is TGTGCCAGCAGTAGGACTAGCGGGCCTAGCACAGATACGCAGTATTTT. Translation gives CASSRTSGPSTDTQYF.

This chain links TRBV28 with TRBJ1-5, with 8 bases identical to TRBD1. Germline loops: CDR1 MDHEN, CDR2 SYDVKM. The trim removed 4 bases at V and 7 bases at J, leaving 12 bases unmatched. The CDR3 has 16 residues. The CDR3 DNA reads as TGTGCCAGCAGTTCGAGTCGGACAGGGAGGGACCAGCCCCAGCATTTT. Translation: CASSSSRTGRDQPQHF.

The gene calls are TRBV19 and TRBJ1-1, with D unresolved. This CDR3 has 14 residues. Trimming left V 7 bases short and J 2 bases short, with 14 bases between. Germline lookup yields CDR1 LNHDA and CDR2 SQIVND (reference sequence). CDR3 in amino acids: CASTYTAGNTEAFF. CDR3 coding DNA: TGTGCCAGTACCTATACCGCGGGCAACACTGAAGCTTTCTTT.

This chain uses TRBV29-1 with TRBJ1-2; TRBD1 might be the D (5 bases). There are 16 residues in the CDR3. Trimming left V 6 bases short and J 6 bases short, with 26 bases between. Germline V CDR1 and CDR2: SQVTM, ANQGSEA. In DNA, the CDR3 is TGCAGCGTGGCACCCCACTTGACATTAAGGGACCATGGCTACACCTTC. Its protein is CSVAPHLTLRDHGYTF.

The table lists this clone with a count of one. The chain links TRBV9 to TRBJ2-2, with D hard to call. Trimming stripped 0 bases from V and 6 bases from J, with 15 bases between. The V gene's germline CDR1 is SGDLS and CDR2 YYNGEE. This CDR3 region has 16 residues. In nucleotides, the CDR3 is TGTGCCAGCAGCGTAGTCCATCTAGAGTCTCCCGGGGAGCTGTTTTTT. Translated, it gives CASSVVHLESPGELFF. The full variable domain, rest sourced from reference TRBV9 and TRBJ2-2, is DSGVTQTPKHLITATGQRVTLRCSPRSGDLSVYWYQQSLDQGLQFLIQYYNGEERAKGNILERFSAQQFPDLHSELNLSSLELGDSALYFCASSVVHLESPGELFFGEGSRLTVL.

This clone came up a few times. The CDR3 DNA reads as TGTGCCAGCAGCCCCCAACCGACAGGGAACACTGAAGCTTTCTTT. Translated: CASSPQPTGNTEAFF. V and J are TRBV3-1 (or the pseudogene TRBV3-2) and TRBJ1-1; D possibly corresponds to TRBD1 (6 bases). This CDR3 is built from 15 residues. V was pared by 4 bases and J by 1 base, with 13 bases between. Per germline, CDR1 LGHDT and CDR2 YNNKEL (reference sequence).